This T cell receptor beta chain was captured in a study of blood T cell repertoires in COVID-19. Study details: PBMCs, B-cell-depleted T cells, or T cells were the source of the cDNA or gDNA that made up the material.

Using immunoSEQ multiplex PCR, the repertoire was profiled, and TCRdb retains in-frame clones only, with some absent. The sample has around 41,000 clones; approximately 90% are singletons. CDR3 size: 13 residues. V was trimmed by 0 bases and J by 14 bases, leaving 17 bases between them. Germline CDR1 and CDR2: SGHRS and YFSETQ. The chain uses TRBV5-1 and TRBJ1-2, with a weak D call TRBD1 (6 bases). Sequences were obtained from peripheral blood. This TCR was sampled from a human donor in a cohort sampled during active COVID-19. The CDR3 spells CASSLGDTAGETF. The CDR3 nucleotides read TGCGCCAGCAGCTTGGGGGACACCGCAGGGGAGACCTTC.